This section outlines one TCR beta chain sequence together with its context. In this sample, this clonotype turned up a few times. Its antigen is currently not known. Per-base quality was not reported, and no clone a single base away is much larger than it. Trimmed from V: 3 bases; trimmed from J: 5 bases; junction bases lacking a gene match: 9. From the cysteine through the phenylalanine, the CDR3 covers 15 amino acids. Left in the record is the CDR3 DNA by itself, 45 bases read in frame from the first base. CDR1 and CDR2 are read off the germline V gene (reference sequence) as DFQATT and SNEGSKA. This sample was sequenced with an Illumina HiSeq 2500. Quantitative 5'-RACE with molecular barcodes was the method used to prepare the TCR beta libraries. Processing in the source paper ran as follows. Disease-linked TCR variants were identified with a new computational method built on a probabilistic model of VDJ rearrangement. The raw public reads went through TCRdb reprocessing: fastp at Q25, MiXCR clone calling, in-frame beta chains kept. Rows matching on CDR3 protein sequence are summarized as one entry with the most common DNA and genes. These V and J calls rely on TCRdb rather than the paper's analysis. This sample lists about 150,000 distinct CDR3 sequences; 30% to 40% were detected once. The top ten clones comprise approximately 5.9% of the sample.

The data were taken from a study of CD8 T cells in ankylosing spondylitis (dated by TCRdb to the late 2010s). As for the study more broadly: The study set out to find disease-linked TCR variants by profiling T cell receptor beta repertoires in ankylosing spondylitis patients and healthy donors. Peripheral blood samples were taken, and synovial fluid was additionally collected from ankylosing spondylitis patients. In total, the full study cohort was made up of approximately 99 healthy donors and approximately 27 ankylosing spondylitis patients.

Synovial fluid samples and blood samples obtained from the same ankylosing spondylitis patients were matched. Study-wide findings and limitations: According to the report, matched synovial fluid samples from ankylosing spondylitis patients were significantly enriched for the disease-linked clones. Some motif variants had previously been reported in the synovial fluid and blood of reactive arthritis patients, which suggests shared mechanisms of disease initiation. Blood from ankylosing spondylitis patients appeared to be characterized by a TCR beta motif made up of 8 or 9 highly homologous amino acid variants. The disease-linked clones showed a CD8+ phenotype and occurred at relatively low frequencies in peripheral blood.

The sequenced sample was synovial fluid, either unsorted or a sorted T cell fraction (not recorded which). The sequence was collected from a male donor with ankylosing spondylitis. The chain is made from TRBV20-1 and TRBJ2-5; the junction holds 10 bases that match TRBD2. The CDR3 here reads CSASRSGGAGETQYF. The bases are TGCAGTGCTAGTCGCAGCGGGGGGGCCGGGGAGACCCAGTACTTC.